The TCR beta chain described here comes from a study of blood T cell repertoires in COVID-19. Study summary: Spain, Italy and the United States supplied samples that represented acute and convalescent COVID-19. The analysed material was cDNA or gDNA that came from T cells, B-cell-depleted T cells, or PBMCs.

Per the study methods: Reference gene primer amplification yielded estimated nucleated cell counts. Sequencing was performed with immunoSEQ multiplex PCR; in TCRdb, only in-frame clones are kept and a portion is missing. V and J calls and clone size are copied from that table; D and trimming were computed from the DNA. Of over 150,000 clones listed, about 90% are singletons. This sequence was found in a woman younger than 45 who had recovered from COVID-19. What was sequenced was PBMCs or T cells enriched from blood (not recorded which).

DNA for the CDR3: TGTGCCAGCAGCGTAGCATCTAGCGCGACCCCAGATACGCAGTATTTT. Translation gives CASSVASSATPDTQYF. The chain recombines TRBV9 with TRBJ2-3; D may be TRBD2 (6 bases). CDR3 length: 16 residues. Germline CDR1 reads SGDLS; CDR2 reads YYNGEE. Trimming left V 0 bases short and J 4 bases short, with 15 bases between.